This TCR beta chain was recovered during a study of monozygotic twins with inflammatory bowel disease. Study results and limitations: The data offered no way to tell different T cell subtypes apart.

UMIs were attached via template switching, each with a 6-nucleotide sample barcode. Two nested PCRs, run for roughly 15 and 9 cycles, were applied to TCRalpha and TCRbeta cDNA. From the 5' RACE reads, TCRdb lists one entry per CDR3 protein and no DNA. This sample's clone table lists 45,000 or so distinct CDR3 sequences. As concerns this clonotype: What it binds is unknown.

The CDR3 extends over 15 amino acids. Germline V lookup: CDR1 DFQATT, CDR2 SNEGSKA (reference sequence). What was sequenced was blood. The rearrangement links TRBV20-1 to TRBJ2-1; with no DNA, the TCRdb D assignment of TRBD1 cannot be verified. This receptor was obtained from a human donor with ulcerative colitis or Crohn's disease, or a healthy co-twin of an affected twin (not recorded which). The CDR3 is CSASKGGSSYNEQFF.